This T cell receptor beta chain was recovered during a study of radiation and T cells in renal cell carcinoma. Concerning this clone: Its antigen is not identified.

The repertoire was sequenced with immunoSEQ multiplex PCR; TCRdb's copy has only in-frame clones and lacks some. The sample shows about 150,000 clones, roughly 87% of them seen only once. Findings and limits, study-wide: Top tumor clonotypes rose in blood 2 weeks post-radiation, then contracted. No pretreatment tumor biopsies were available for baseline clonotypes.

Time point here: blood 2 weeks post-SBRT. Treatment in this sample: 15 Gy SBRT to primary tumor, nephrectomy 4 weeks later. Blood was sampled at baseline, 2 weeks and 4 weeks after SBRT. The tumor was a clear cell renal cell carcinoma. The sequence was collected from a woman aged 45-65 years with renal cell carcinoma. Specimen: blood, collected from a patient whose treatment included radiotherapy and nephrectomy.

This CDR3 reads CASSMDTGGLKTQYF. As DNA, the CDR3 is TGTGCCAGTAGTATGGATACAGGGGGCTTGAAAACGCAGTATTTT. The gene calls are TRBV19 and TRBJ2-3; 9 positions agree with TRBD1. CDR3 length: 15 amino acids. Germline CDR1 and CDR2: LNHDA and SQIVND (reference sequence). Germline trimming cut 3 bases from V and 9 bases from J; bases unmatched to any gene: 10. Using reference TRBV19 and TRBJ2-3 for the parts outside the CDR3, the full variable domain is DGGITQSPKYLFRKEGQNVTLSCEQNLNHDAMYWYRQDPGQGLRLIYYSQIVNDFQKGDIAEGYSVSREKKESFPLTVTSAQKNPTAFYLCASSMDTGGLKTQYFGPGTRLTVL.